The clone carrying this TCR beta chain was counted between two and nine times. The antigen remains undetermined. The data were obtained in a study of post-analysis software for immune sequencing data. At the level of the study: As for disease course, relapsing-remitting, secondary progressive and progressive-relapsing multiple sclerosis were all included.

The CDR3 sequence is 15 residues long. Per germline, CDR1 SEHNR and CDR2 FQNEAQ (reference sequence). Trimming took 5 bases from V and 4 from J, leaving 17 bases between them. Sequencing libraries made from TCR beta cDNA carried unique molecular identifiers. Input amounts of about 0.95 to 11 million T cells were used. These gave approximately 500,000 cDNA molecules, so each molecule approximated one T cell. TCRdb re-derived calls from the PCR reads in MiXCR, one entry per CDR3 protein. The data show fewer than 550,000 distinct CDR3 sequences, 30% to 40% seen once. Overall study results and limits: Elevated frequency relative to controls characterized several TRBV segments in patients, TRBV5-6, TRBV5-1 and TRBV20-1 among them. Multiple sclerosis was associated with a significant reduction in normalized Chao1 diversity relative to controls.

Material for sequencing was blood. The clonotype originates from a girl aged 2-17 years with multiple sclerosis. The chain recombines TRBV7-9 with TRBJ2-5; D assignment may be TRBD1 or TRBD2 (6 bases each). CDR3 region: CASSPLGGLGETQYF. Here the CDR3 DNA reads TGTGCCAGCAGCCCCCTCGGGGGCTTGGGAGAGACCCAGTACTTC.